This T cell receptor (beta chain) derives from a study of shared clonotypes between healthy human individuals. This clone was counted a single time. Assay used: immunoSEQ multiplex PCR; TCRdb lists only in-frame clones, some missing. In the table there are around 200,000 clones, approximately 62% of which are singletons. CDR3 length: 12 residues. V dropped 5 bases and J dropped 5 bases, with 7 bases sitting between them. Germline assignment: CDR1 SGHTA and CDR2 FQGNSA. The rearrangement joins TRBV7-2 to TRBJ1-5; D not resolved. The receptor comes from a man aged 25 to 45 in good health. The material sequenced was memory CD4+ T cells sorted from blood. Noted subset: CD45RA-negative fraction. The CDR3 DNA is TGTGCCAGCAGCGGGATGGATCAGCCCCAGCATTTT. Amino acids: CASSGMDQPQHF.